This T cell receptor beta chain was retrieved from a study of T cell responses to AZD1222 COVID-19 vaccine. Findings and limits, study-wide: Reportedly, nearly half of unique spike TCRs recognized epitopes outside B.1.351/B.1.1.7 mutations. Clonal diversity was possibly underestimated, and the donors were mostly white British, with more females. Only five to seven individuals given AZD1222 were seropositive at baseline.

Second-dose groups at about 4 or about 12 weeks were pooled. Assay: immunoSEQ multiplex PCR; the TCRdb copy retains only in-frame clones and omits some. The table has 95,000 or so clones, about nine tenths seen once. This CDR3 is built from 12 residues. Trimming removed 4 bases from V and 10 bases from J; junction bases left unmatched: 2. Germline values: CDR1 MGHDK, CDR2 SYGVNS. A note on this clone: What it recognizes is unknown.

The specimen was peripheral blood, collected 28 days after the second AZD1222 dose. The V gene is TRBV25-1, the J gene TRBJ2-1; 9 bases map to TRBD2. This TCR derives from an adult who received the AZD1222 COVID-19 vaccine. CDR3 bases: TGTGCCAGCAGTGTGGCGGGAGGGGAGCAGTTCTTC. It yields the protein CASSVAGGEQFF.